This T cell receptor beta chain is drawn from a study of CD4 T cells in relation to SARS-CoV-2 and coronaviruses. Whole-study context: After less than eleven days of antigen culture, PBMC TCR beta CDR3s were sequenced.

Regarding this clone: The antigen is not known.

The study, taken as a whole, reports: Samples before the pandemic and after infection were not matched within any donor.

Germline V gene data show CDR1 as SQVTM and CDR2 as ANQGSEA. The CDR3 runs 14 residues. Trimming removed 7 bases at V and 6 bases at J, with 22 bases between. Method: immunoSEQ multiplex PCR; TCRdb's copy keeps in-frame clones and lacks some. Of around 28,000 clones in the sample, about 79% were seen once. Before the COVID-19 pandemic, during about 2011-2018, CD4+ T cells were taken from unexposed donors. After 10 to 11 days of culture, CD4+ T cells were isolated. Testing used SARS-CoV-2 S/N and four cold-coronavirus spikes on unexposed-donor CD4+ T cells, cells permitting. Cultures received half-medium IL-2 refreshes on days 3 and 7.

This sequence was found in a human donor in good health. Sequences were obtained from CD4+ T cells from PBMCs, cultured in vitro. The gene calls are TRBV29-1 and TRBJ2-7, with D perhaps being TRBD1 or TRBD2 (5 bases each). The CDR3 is CSAGAGQGVSEQYF. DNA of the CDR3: TGCAGCGCAGGAGCAGGCCAGGGAGTGAGCGAGCAGTACTTC.